This TCR beta chain is drawn from a study of radiotherapy plus CTLA-4 blockade in lung cancer. V lost 2 bases to trimming and J lost 4 bases, with 5 bases between them. Germline assignment: CDR1 MDHEN and CDR2 SYDVKM. The CDR3 covers 12 residues. Clones were sequenced by immunoSEQ multiplex PCR, and TCRdb holds only the in-frame ones, with some missing. The sample has about 98,000 clones; around 83% are singletons. Concerning this clone itself: Distinct nucleotide sequences in the sample also encode this CDR3.

V usage is TRBV28 and J usage is TRBJ1-2; unclear D gene. The sequenced sample was peripheral blood, obtained from a patient treated with radiotherapy plus ipilimumab. The TCR sequence derives from a human donor with non-small cell lung cancer who had a partial response to radiotherapy plus ipilimumab. CDR3 sequence reads: CASSLRGYGYTF. DNA of the CDR3: TGTGCCAGCAGTTTAAGAGGCTATGGCTACACCTTC.